These 12 T cell receptor beta chains came from one sample sequenced in a study of blood T cell repertoires in COVID-19. Clones were read by immunoSEQ multiplex PCR, and TCRdb kept only the in-frame ones, dropping some. The data show roughly 200,000 clones, more than 80% seen once. Sequenced input: peripheral blood. The receptors were sampled from a middle-aged woman with COVID-19, enrolled during active disease.

The genes are TRBV19 and TRBJ2-2, with D perhaps TRBD2 (5 bases). V shed 2 bases and J shed 3 bases, with 13 bases lying between them. The V gene's germline CDR1 is LNHDA and CDR2 SQIVND (reference sequence). This CDR3 has 16 residues. The CDR3 DNA reads TGTGCCAGTAGTATACCCGGAGGTAGGGACACCGGGGAGCTGTTTTTT. Amino acids: CASSIPGGRDTGELFF.

The chain carries TRBV2 and TRBJ2-3; D remains unclear. The CDR3 length is 16 residues. Trimming took off 6 bases at V and 0 bases at J, with 16 bases between the two ends. Germline V gives CDR1 SNHLY, CDR2 FYNNEI. The CDR3 here is CASRALRELSTDTQYF. DNA of the CDR3: TGTGCCAGCAGAGCCTTAAGAGAACTAAGCACAGATACGCAGTATTTT. Complete variable domain (other parts from reference TRBV2 and TRBJ2-3): EPEVTQTPSHQVTQMGQEVILRCVPISNHLYFYWYRQILGQKVEFLVSFYNNEISEKSEIFDDQFSVERPDGSNFTLKIRSTKLEDSAMYFCASRALRELSTDTQYFGPGTRLTVL.

The V gene is TRBV7-2, the J gene TRBJ2-3, with 13 bases matching TRBD2. There are 16 residues in the CDR3. CDR1 and CDR2 from the germline V gene are SGHTA and FQGNSA. The J segment lost 5 bases and the V segment lost 5 bases, leaving 7 bases of the junction unmatched. CDR3 in amino acids: CASSVTSGRAVDTQYF. The CDR3 DNA reads as TGTGCCAGCAGCGTAACTAGCGGGAGGGCCGTAGATACGCAGTATTTT. Full variable domain (outside the CDR3, taken from reference TRBV7-2 and TRBJ2-3): GAGVSQSPSNKVTEKGKDVELRCDPISGHTALYWYRQSLGQGLEFLIYFQGNSAPDKSGLPSDRFSAERTGGSVSTLTIQRTQQEDSAVYLCASSVTSGRAVDTQYFGPGTRLTVL.

This chain uses TRBV15 with TRBJ1-2, with D perhaps matching TRBD1 (6 bases). Between the trimmed V and J ends, which lost 5 bases and 2 bases, there was a span of 15 bases. The CDR3 has 15 amino acids. Looked up from germline, CDR1 is LNHNV and CDR2 is YYDKDF (reference sequence). The CDR3 DNA sequence: TGTGCCACCAGCTTATCCTACAGGGAGAACTATGGCTACACCTTC. It yields the protein CATSLSYRENYGYTF.

This rearrangement joins TRBV27 to TRBJ2-3; possible D gene TRBD2, 7 bases. This CDR3 is 15 amino acids long. The ends were cut back, 2 bases at V and 7 bases at J, with 16 bases in the middle. Germline V CDR1 and CDR2: MNHEY, SMNVEV (reference sequence). CDR3 DNA sequence: TGTGCCAGCAGTTTAAGGGCGGGGGCAGTAAATACGCAGTATTTT. This gives the protein CASSLRAGAVNTQYF.

The sample holds a few counts of this clone. V is TRBV29-1 and J is TRBJ2-1; 9 bases align to TRBD1. The ends lost 4 bases at V and 7 bases at J; junction bases unmatched: 8. The germline V gene has CDR1 SQVTM and CDR2 ANQGSEA. CDR3 length: 14 amino acids. This CDR3 is CSVGEGTGWNEQFF. The CDR3 DNA follows: TGCAGCGTTGGGGAGGGGACAGGGTGGAATGAGCAGTTCTTC.

This rearrangement joins TRBV9 to TRBJ2-2, with D uncertain. Germline lookup yields CDR1 SGDLS and CDR2 YYNGEE. V lost 4 bases and J lost 6, with 10 bases in between. The CDR3 is 13 residues long. This CDR3 is CASSPSSPGELFF. The CDR3 coding sequence is TGTGCCAGCAGCCCCTCCTCCCCCGGGGAGCTGTTTTTT. Filled out from reference TRBV9 and TRBJ2-2, the complete variable domain reads DSGVTQTPKHLITATGQRVTLRCSPRSGDLSVYWYQQSLDQGLQFLIQYYNGEERAKGNILERFSAQQFPDLHSELNLSSLELGDSALYFCASSPSSPGELFFGEGSRLTVL.

The chain carries TRBV18 and TRBJ2-5; tentative D call: TRBD1 (5 bases). The CDR3 is 14 amino acids. Deletions cut 2 bases from V and 4 bases from J, with 11 bases between. CDR1 is KGHSH and CDR2 is LQKENI in the germline V gene. This chain's CDR3 is CASSPNQGRETQYF. The DNA of the CDR3 is TGTGCCAGCTCACCAAACCAGGGCCGAGAGACCCAGTACTTC.

The V gene is TRBV7-2, the J gene TRBJ1-2, with TRBD1 identical over 9 bases. The V and J ends lost 6 bases and 5 bases, in that order; junction bases with no gene match: 7. This CDR3 is 14 amino acids long. Germline-derived CDR1 and CDR2 are SGHTA and FQGNSA. The CDR3 loop is CASRETGGGYGYTF. CDR3 nucleotides: TGTGCCAGCAGGGAGACAGGGGGGGGGTATGGCTACACCTTC. The full variable domain, rest sourced from reference TRBV7-2 and TRBJ1-2, is GAGVSQSPSNKVTEKGKDVELRCDPISGHTALYWYRQSLGQGLEFLIYFQGNSAPDKSGLPSDRFSAERTGGSVSTLTIQRTQQEDSAVYLCASRETGGGYGYTFGSGTRLTVV.

This chain uses TRBV27 with TRBJ1-2; TRBD1 matches 12 bases. With 8 bases clipped from V and 7 bases from J, the junction kept 2 bases outside the gene matches. CDR3 length: 12 residues. From germline, CDR1 is MNHEY and CDR2 SMNVEV (reference sequence). The DNA of the CDR3 is TGTGCCAGCCGGGACAGGGGGCTTGGCTACACCTTC. Translated: CASRDRGLGYTF.

V usage is TRBV24-1 and J usage is TRBJ1-6; possible D gene TRBD1, 6 bases. This CDR3 is 16 amino acids long. Trimming removed 4 bases at V and 4 bases at J, with 13 bases between. Germline loops: CDR1 KGHDR, CDR2 SFDVKD. The CDR3 protein is CATSEAGTHYNSPLHF. CDR3 DNA: TGTGCCACCAGTGAAGCCGGGACACATTATAATTCACCCCTCCACTTT.

The chain employs TRBV19 and TRBJ1-5; possibly TRBD1 for D (6 bases). The germline gives CDR1 LNHDA, CDR2 SQIVND (reference sequence). Deletions cut 7 bases from V and 4 bases from J, with 17 bases between. CDR3 length equals 15 residues. The CDR3 region is CASKNSWGPNQPQHF. CDR3 sequence (DNA): TGTGCCAGTAAGAACTCCTGGGGGCCAAATCAGCCCCAGCATTTT.